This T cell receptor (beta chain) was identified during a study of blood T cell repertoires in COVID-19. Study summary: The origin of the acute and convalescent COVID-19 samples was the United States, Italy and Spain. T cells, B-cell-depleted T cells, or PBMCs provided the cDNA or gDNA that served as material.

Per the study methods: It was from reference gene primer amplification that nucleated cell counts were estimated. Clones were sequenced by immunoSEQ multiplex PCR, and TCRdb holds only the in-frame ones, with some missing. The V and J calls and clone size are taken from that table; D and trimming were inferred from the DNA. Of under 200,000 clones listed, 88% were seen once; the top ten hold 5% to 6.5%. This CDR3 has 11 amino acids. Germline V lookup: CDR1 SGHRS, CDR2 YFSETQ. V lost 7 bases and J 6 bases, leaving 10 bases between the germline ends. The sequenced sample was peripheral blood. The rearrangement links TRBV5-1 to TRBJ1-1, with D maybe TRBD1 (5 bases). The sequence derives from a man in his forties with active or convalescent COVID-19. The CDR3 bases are TGCGCCAGCTCAGGGTATTCTGAAGCTTTCTTT. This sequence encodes CASSGYSEAFF.